This TCR beta chain was observed in a study of CD8+ T cells in alopecia areata. Isolated RNA was reverse transcribed into cDNA used as the sequencing template. Using immunoSEQ multiplex PCR, the repertoire was profiled, and TCRdb retains in-frame clones only, with some absent. The sample yields under 300,000 clones, about three fifths seen once. CDR3 length: 14 residues. The germline CDR1 and CDR2 sequences are MGHDK and SYGVNS. Trimming at V came to 6 bases and at J to 8 bases, leaving 9 bases not matched to a gene. This clone occurred once. Treatment defined: oral pan-JAK inhibitor, 5-10 mg twice daily.

The sequences come from CD4+ T cells sorted from blood, collected around week 52, from a patient treated with tofacitinib. V usage is TRBV25-1 and J usage is TRBJ2-1, with 8 bases that match TRBD1. The origin of this receptor is a human donor with alopecia areata. DNA of the CDR3: TGTGCCAGCAGCGTCGGACAGGGTAAGGATGAGCAGTTCTTC. Translation: CASSVGQGKDEQFF.